This is a list of T cell receptor beta chains from one sample in a study of cytomegalovirus exposure and HLA in healthy donors. Only in-frame clones appear in the TCRdb table, and some are missing; sequencing was by immunoSEQ multiplex PCR. The table records about 330,000 clones, about nine tenths of them present only once. Sequencing input: PBMCs. These TCRs come from a woman aged 18-30 years in good health and CMV-seronegative. Each CDR3 is given with its conserved first and last residue. A D gene is named only where the DNA matches it firmly. A row's size may be missing; if present it is once, few, many or a size class.

CASSSGVNTDTQYF,TGTGCCAGCAGCTCCGGAGTTAACACAGATACGCAGTATTTT,-,TRBJ2-3,TRBV7-2,-
CASRLAGGPDTGELFF,TGCGCCAGCAGACTAGCGGGAGGGCCGGACACCGGGGAGCTGTTTTTT,TRBD2,TRBJ2-2,TRBV5-1,-
CASSNYVTGSDTEAFF,TGTGCCAGCAGTAACTACGTGACGGGATCGGACACTGAAGCTTTCTTT,-,TRBJ1-1,TRBV2,-
CASSPHLTGYEQYF,TGTGCCAGCAGTCCCCACCTGACTGGCTACGAGCAGTACTTC,-,TRBJ2-7,TRBV27,-
CASSQDWGQGLVGYTF,TGTGCCAGCAGCCAAGATTGGGGACAGGGATTAGTTGGCTACACCTTC,TRBD1,TRBJ1-2,TRBV4-2,-
CAISDSKRSYEQYF,TGTGCCATCAGTGATAGTAAGCGATCCTACGAGCAGTACTTC,-,TRBJ2-7,TRBV10-3,-
CASSPVGLEAFF,TGTGCCAGCAGCCCCGTGGGACTCGAAGCTTTCTTT,-,TRBJ1-1,TRBV9,-
CARLAGGSTDTQYF,TGTGCCAGACTAGCGGGAGGGAGCACAGATACGCAGTATTTT,-,TRBJ2-3,TRBV21-1,-
CASSLVVPGNTIYF,TGTGCCAGCAGCTTAGTAGTCCCTGGAAACACCATATATTTT,-,TRBJ1-3,TRBV11-2,-
CASSPPPQGGYNEQFF,TGTGCCAGCAGTCCTCCTCCACAAGGGGGCTACAATGAGCAGTTCTTC,-,TRBJ2-1,TRBV28,once
CAISRTGPQSYNEQFF,TGTGCCATCAGTAGGACAGGGCCCCAATCCTACAATGAGCAGTTCTTC,TRBD1,TRBJ2-1,TRBV10-3,-
CASKWTSGTGSTGELFF,TGTGCCAGCAAGTGGACTAGCGGGACGGGGAGCACCGGGGAGCTGTTTTTT,TRBD2,TRBJ2-2,TRBV2,once
CASSDDRGRVNYGYTF,TGTGCCAGCAGTGATGACAGGGGGCGCGTTAACTATGGCTACACCTTC,TRBD1,TRBJ1-2,TRBV2,-
CASSLGGTGQETQYF,TGTGCCAGCAGCTTAGGTGGCACAGGGCAAGAGACCCAGTACTTC,-,TRBJ2-5,TRBV7-6,-
CSVNRQGQETQYF,TGCAGCGTTAACCGACAGGGGCAGGAGACCCAGTACTTC,TRBD1,TRBJ2-5,TRBV29-1,-
CASRDVLDTSSGNTIYF,TGTGCCAGCAGAGATGTTTTAGACACAAGCTCTGGAAACACCATATATTTT,-,TRBJ1-3,TRBV2,-
CASSARVTGNEQFF,TGTGCCAGCAGCGCCAGGGTAACGGGCAATGAGCAGTTCTTC,-,TRBJ2-1,TRBV5-8,-
CASSPPSGSQPQHF,TGTGCCAGCTCACCACCATCGGGGAGTCAGCCCCAGCATTTT,-,TRBJ1-5,TRBV18,few
CASSVNRGYYNEQFF,TGTGCCAGCAGTGTAAACAGGGGCTATTACAATGAGCAGTTCTTC,TRBD1,TRBJ2-1,TRBV2,-
CASSLPAGTDTQYF,TGTGCCAGCAGCTTGCCAGCGGGCACAGATACGCAGTATTTT,-,TRBJ2-3,TRBV7-2,-
CAWRPAGDHEQFF,TGTGCCTGGAGACCAGCGGGAGATCATGAGCAGTTCTTC,TRBD2,TRBJ2-1,TRBV30,-
CASSRTGESLRELFF,TGCGCCAGCAGCCGCACGGGGGAATCCCTAAGGGAGCTGTTTTTT,-,TRBJ2-2,TRBV4-1,-
CASSLHSVWREDEQYF,TGTGCCAGCAGCCTTCATTCGGTTTGGCGGGAGGACGAGCAGTACTTC,TRBD2,TRBJ2-7,TRBV7-6,-
CASSLRTGEGTEAFF,TGTGCCAGCAGCTTACGGACAGGGGAAGGGACTGAAGCTTTCTTT,TRBD1,TRBJ1-1,TRBV9,-
CASRTGSTNEKLFF,TGCGCCAGTCGAACCGGGTCAACTAATGAAAAACTGTTTTTT,-,TRBJ1-4,TRBV5-1,-
CASSLARLAGGLDEQFF,TGCGCCAGCAGCTTGGCCCGACTAGCGGGAGGTTTGGATGAGCAGTTCTTC,TRBD2,TRBJ2-1,TRBV5-1,-
CASSYDTSSYGYTF,TGTGCCAGCAGCTACGACACATCCAGCTATGGCTACACCTTC,-,TRBJ1-2,TRBV7-2,-
CASSFSSGSRETQYF,TGTGCCAGCAGCTTCTCTAGCGGGAGTAGAGAGACCCAGTACTTC,TRBD2,TRBJ2-5,TRBV11-3,-
CASSQEFLIGGETQYF,TGTGCCAGCAGCCAAGAATTCTTAATAGGGGGCGAGACCCAGTACTTC,TRBD1,TRBJ2-5,TRBV4-2,-
CASSVPGEGEAFF,TGTGCCAGCAGCGTCCCAGGGGAGGGGGAAGCTTTCTTT,-,TRBJ1-1,TRBV9,-
CASSLLSQGGQPQHF,TGTGCCAGCAGTTTACTCAGTCAGGGAGGCCAGCCCCAGCATTTT,-,TRBJ1-5,TRBV27,-
CASSLSIEPQYNEQFF,TGTGCCAGCAGTTTATCGATCGAGCCCCAATACAATGAGCAGTTCTTC,-,TRBJ2-1,TRBV27,-
CSGGTGELFF,TGCAGCGGCGGCACCGGGGAGCTGTTTTTT,-,TRBJ2-2,TRBV29-1,few
CASSYSTLDTQYF,TGTGCCAGCAGTTACTCTACATTAGATACGCAGTATTTT,-,TRBJ2-3,TRBV6-5,-
CASPTGTGDQETQYF,TGTGCCAGTCCGACCGGGACAGGGGACCAAGAGACCCAGTACTTC,TRBD1,TRBJ2-5,TRBV19,-
CASSQATSGRRNEQFF,TGCGCCAGCAGCCAAGCGACTAGCGGGAGGAGAAATGAGCAGTTCTTC,TRBD2,TRBJ2-1,TRBV4-3,-
CASTRTGEKVDSNQPQHF,TGTGCCAGTACTCGGACAGGGGAGAAGGTAGATAGCAATCAGCCCCAGCATTTT,TRBD1,TRBJ1-5,TRBV19,-
CASRLGFRCGYEQYF,TGTGCAAGTCGCTTAGGGTTTCGATGCGGCTACGAGCAGTACTTC,-,TRBJ2-7,TRBV12-2,-
CATREPGTYEQYF,TGTGCCACCAGGGAACCGGGAACCTACGAGCAGTACTTC,-,TRBJ2-7,TRBV15,-
CASSIDGEGAGADTEAFF,TGCGCCAGCAGTATTGACGGCGAGGGAGCAGGGGCGGACACTGAAGCTTTCTTT,-,TRBJ1-1,TRBV5-1,-
CASGPGRGRGEQYF,TGTGCCAGCGGCCCGGGGCGCGGGAGGGGTGAGCAGTACTTC,TRBD2,TRBJ2-7,TRBV9,-
CASSVSSTGSTDTQYF,TGTGCCAGCAGCGTTTCGTCGACAGGATCCACAGATACGCAGTATTTT,-,TRBJ2-3,TRBV9,-
CSVELAVVGELFF,TGCAGCGTTGAGCTAGCGGTTGTCGGGGAGCTGTTTTTT,TRBD2,TRBJ2-2,TRBV29-1,-
CASSLTGRTSETIIRNEQFF,TGTGCCAGCAGCTTAACGGGTAGGACTAGCGAAACGATCATCAGGAATGAGCAGTTCTTC,TRBD2,TRBJ2-1,TRBV7-3,-
CASSWTSGETQYF,TGTGCCAGCTCGTGGACTAGCGGAGAGACCCAGTACTTC,TRBD2,TRBJ2-5,TRBV18,-
CASSPRTGVGPYNEQFF,TGTGCCAGCAGTCCACGGACAGGGGTTGGCCCCTACAATGAGCAGTTCTTC,TRBD1,TRBJ2-1,TRBV27,-
CASSSPPGDTQYF,TGTGCCAGCAGTTCACCCCCGGGGGATACGCAGTATTTT,-,TRBJ2-3,TRBV7-3,-
CASSYSQGSNYGYTF,TGTGCCAGCAGTTACTCACAGGGTTCTAACTATGGCTACACCTTC,-,TRBJ1-2,TRBV6-5,-
CASSLGAGLSYNEQFF,TGCGCCAGCAGCTTGGGCGCGGGACTGAGCTACAATGAGCAGTTCTTC,-,TRBJ2-1,TRBV5-1,-
CSAGQGGPDTQYF,TGCAGCGCAGGACAGGGGGGGCCAGATACGCAGTATTTT,TRBD1,TRBJ2-3,TRBV29-1,once
CASSARLASGKETQYF,TGTGCCAGCAGCGCCCGCCTGGCTAGCGGAAAAGAGACCCAGTACTTC,TRBD2,TRBJ2-5,TRBV9,-
CASSTSGSTYNEQFF,TGCGCCAGCAGCACTAGCGGGAGTACCTACAATGAGCAGTTCTTC,TRBD2,TRBJ2-1,TRBV5-1,-
CASSFLSTSGQETQYF,TGTGCCAGCAGCTTTCTTTCGACTAGCGGGCAAGAGACCCAGTACTTC,TRBD2,TRBJ2-5,TRBV13,-